What follows are 11 T cell receptor beta chains derived from one specimen sequenced in a study of CD8+CD57+ T cells in acquired aplastic anemia (dated by TCRdb to 2016 to 2019). For sequencing, an Illumina HiSeq 2000 was employed. TCR beta VDJ combination and CDR3 sequence profiling used genomic DNA as the template. TCRdb reran the public reads through fastp at Q25 and MiXCR, keeping productive beta chains. Records with the same CDR3 protein are collapsed into one entry carrying the most frequent genes and DNA. Within this sample are approximately 250,000 distinct CDR3 sequences, with approximately 82% of them counted one time only. The biggest ten clones account for over 35% of the sample. Flow cytometry had shown CD8+CD57+ cell expansion in the patients selected for sequencing. The sequenced material came from sorted CD4+, CD8+, or CD8+CD57+ T cells (not recorded which) from PBMCs. All receptors derive from a human donor with aplastic anemia.

In regard to this clonotype: At one of its ends the junction is not consistent with the germline gene, which may arise from a read error. The V and J genes are TRBV2 and TRBJ2-3; TRBD2 matches 7 bases. This CDR3 contains 14 residues. Germline V gene sequence: CDR1 SNHLY, CDR2 FYNNEI. Here the CDR3 reads CASSDGGVHDPFFF. CDR3 sequence (DNA): TGTGCCAGCAGTGATGGGGGGGTCCACGATCCGTTCTTCTTT.

The rearrangement uses TRBV12-3 or TRBV12-4 and TRBJ2-5, with no clear D. There are 12 residues in the CDR3. Trimming stripped 8 bases from V and 5 bases from J, with 12 bases between. CDR3 in DNA: TGTGCCAGCCCCACGGCTAGGGAGACCCAGTACTTC. Encoded protein: CASPTARETQYF.

The V call is TRBV2, the J call TRBJ2-2; 9 bases align to TRBD2. The V segment lost 0 bases and the J segment 0 bases; nucleotides outside the gene matches: 2. Germline assignment: CDR1 SNHLY and CDR2 FYNNEI. The CDR3 has 17 amino acids. In nucleotides, the CDR3 is TGTGCCAGCAGTGAAGCTAGCGGGGGACCGAACACCGGGGAGCTGTTTTTT. Its translation is CASSEASGGPNTGELFF.

This clonotype was seen a few times. This sequence joins TRBV7-2 and TRBJ2-6; D possibly corresponds to TRBD1 (6 bases). V was cut by 3 bases and J by 15 bases, with 24 bases left in between. CDR1 and CDR2 (germline): SGHTA, FQGNSA. This CDR3 contains 16 residues. In DNA, the CDR3 is TGTGCCAGCAGCTTGACAGGTGGCGCCGACTACAACTACCTGACTTTC. Its translation is CASSLTGGADYNYLTF.

The J gene is TRBJ2-4, the V gene TRBV10-1; a possible D gene is TRBD2 (7 bases). The germline V gene has CDR1 WNHNN and CDR2 SYGVQD (reference sequence). Trimming stripped 10 bases from V and 9 bases from J, with 19 bases between. This CDR3 is built from 13 residues. The CDR3 DNA sequence: TGCGCCAACCCAAAGAGGGGGGGACGCATTCAGTACTTC. This translates into CANPKRGGRIQYF.

The chain employs TRBV9 and TRBJ1-1; maybe TRBD1 (5 bases). V lost 0 bases, J lost 2 bases, and 11 bases lay in between. The CDR3 runs 15 residues. Germline V gene data show CDR1 as SGDLS and CDR2 as YYNGEE. The CDR3 is CASSVGVGLNTEAFF. In DNA, the CDR3 is TGTGCCAGCAGCGTAGGGGTGGGGCTAAACACTGAAGCTTTCTTT. Drawing the rest from reference TRBV9 and TRBJ1-1, the complete variable domain is DSGVTQTPKHLITATGQRVTLRCSPRSGDLSVYWYQQSLDQGLQFLIQYYNGEERAKGNILERFSAQQFPDLHSELNLSSLELGDSALYFCASSVGVGLNTEAFFGQGTRLTVV.

Concerning this clonotype itself: The conserved phenylalanine or tryptophan is not found at the CDR3 terminus, so this likely reflects a read error. It is unclear where the CDR3 begins or ends on the DNA, so no DNA is shown, and the CDR3 is as TCRdb lists it. This chain links TRBV7-9 with TRBJ2-3; TRBD1, as called in the table, went unchecked against the DNA. Germline V gene lookup returns CDR1 SEHNR and CDR2 FQNEAQ (reference sequence). Inclusive of both ends, the CDR3 amounts to 13 amino acids. CDR3 residues: CASSFQSTGARDE.

This clonotype was counted only a few times. The chain is built from TRBV11-3 and TRBJ2-3; TRBD2 might be the D (5 bases). V lost 0 bases and J lost 6, with 10 bases in between. CDR3 size: 14 residues. The V gene's germline CDR1 is SGHNT and CDR2 YENEEA. DNA for the CDR3: TGTGCCAGCAGCTTAGAGGGGAGTGCCGATACGCAGTATTTT. The encoded protein is CASSLEGSADTQYF.

A few counts support this clonotype. In this CDR3 the conserved last residue, phenylalanine or tryptophan, is missing, so a read error is likely. No DNA is shown, since the ends of the CDR3 on it are uncertain; the CDR3 is the one TCRdb lists. The chain couples TRBV7-9 to TRBJ1-2; TRBD1, the table's D call, lacks a check against the DNA. Germline V gene sequence: CDR1 SEHNR, CDR2 FQNEAQ (reference sequence). The CDR3 is 13 residues long, counting both termini. The CDR3 is CASSFGGGYYEQY.

This clonotype was recorded a few times. The CDR3 region is CASSSPGQGSYEQYF. In DNA form, the CDR3 reads TGTGCCAGCAGCTCCCCGGGACAGGGCTCCTACGAGCAGTACTTC. The chain is built from TRBV7-9 and TRBJ2-7; 9 bases agree with TRBD1. The CDR3 is 15 residues long. Per germline, CDR1 SEHNR and CDR2 FQNEAQ (reference sequence). Trimming cost V 4 bases and J 0 bases; bases outside gene matches: 4.

This clonotype has just one count. The rearrangement uses TRBV5-6 and TRBJ1-2; D possibly corresponds to TRBD1 (5 bases). The CDR3 length is 14 residues. The germline V gene encodes CDR1 SGHDT and CDR2 YYEEEE. Between the trimmed V and J ends, which lost 0 bases and 5 bases, there was a span of 11 bases. The CDR3, as DNA: TGTGCCAGCAGCTTGGAGAGGGACTATTATGGCTACACCTTC. This codes for CASSLERDYYGYTF.